These 5 T cell receptor beta chains came from one sample sequenced in a study of early T cells in non-severe SARS-CoV-2 infection. A single record per CDR3 protein comes from TCRdb applying MiXCR to the 5' RACE reads. The sample consists of some 57,000 distinct CDR3 sequences, roughly 13% of them appearing once. Sequencing was done on a sample of whole blood. The receptors originated from an adult who was a healthcare worker with PCR-confirmed SARS-CoV-2 infection or an uninfected control (not recorded which).

This chain joins TRBV7-3 and TRBJ2-3; D is possibly TRBD2 (5 bases). Trimming took off 1 base at V and 7 bases at J, with 18 bases between the two ends. The V gene's germline CDR1 is SGHTA and CDR2 FQGTGA. CDR3 length: 16 residues. CDR3 in amino acids: CASSLNRGLETHTQYF. Written as DNA, the CDR3 is TGTGCCAGCAGCTTAAACCGGGGTTTGGAGACCCATACGCAGTATTTT.

This clonotype was picked up many times. The V gene is TRBV3-1, the J gene TRBJ1-2; TRBD1 might be the D (5 bases). V was trimmed by 1 base and J by 4 bases, leaving 13 bases between them. Germline values: CDR1 LGHDT, CDR2 YNNKEL (reference sequence). The CDR3 loop spans 15 amino acids. The CDR3 DNA follows: TGTGCCAGCAGCCAAGGACATTTGGGGACCTATGGCTACACCTTC. The encoded protein is CASSQGHLGTYGYTF.

This clonotype showed up just a few times. The chain combines TRBV5-1 with TRBJ1-1, with D unresolved. Germline CDR1 and CDR2: SGHRS and YFSETQ. The V end lost 7 bases, the J end lost 0 bases, and 13 bases lay between the germline ends. The CDR3 is 14 residues long. DNA for the CDR3: TGCGCCAGCGGCGGCCTTTCTATGAACACTGAAGCTTTCTTT. Translation gives CASGGLSMNTEAFF.

The chain couples TRBV5-1 to TRBJ2-7; D remains ambiguous. The V end was cut by 0 bases, the J end by 3 bases, with 7 bases between. This CDR3 is 13 amino acids long. The germline gives CDR1 SGHRS, CDR2 YFSETQ. CDR3 in amino acids: CASSLGPIYEQYF. The CDR3 DNA reads TGCGCCAGCAGCTTGGGCCCGATCTACGAGCAGTACTTC.

The V gene is TRBV2, the J gene TRBJ2-1, with D tentatively TRBD2 (6 bases). Trimming shortened V by 8 bases and J by 7 bases, and 12 bases separated the two germline ends. CDR1 and CDR2 (germline): SNHLY, FYNNEI. The CDR3 is 12 amino acids. CDR3 sequence reads: CASGGSGNEQFF. The CDR3 nucleotides are TGTGCCAGCGGAGGGTCGGGAAATGAGCAGTTCTTC.